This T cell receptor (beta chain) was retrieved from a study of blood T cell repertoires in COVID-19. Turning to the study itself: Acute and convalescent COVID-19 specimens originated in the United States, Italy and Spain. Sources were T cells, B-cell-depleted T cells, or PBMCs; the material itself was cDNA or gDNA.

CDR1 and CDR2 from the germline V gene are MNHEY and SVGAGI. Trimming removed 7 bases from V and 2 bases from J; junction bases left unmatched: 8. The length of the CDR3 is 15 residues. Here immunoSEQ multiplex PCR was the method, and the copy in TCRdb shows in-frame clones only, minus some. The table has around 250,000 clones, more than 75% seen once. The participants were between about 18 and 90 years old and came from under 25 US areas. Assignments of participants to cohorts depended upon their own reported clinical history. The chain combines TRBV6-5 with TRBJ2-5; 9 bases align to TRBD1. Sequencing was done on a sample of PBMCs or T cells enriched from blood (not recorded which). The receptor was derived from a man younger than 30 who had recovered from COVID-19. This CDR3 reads CASMGGQGGQETQYF. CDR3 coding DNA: TGTGCCAGCATGGGGGGACAGGGAGGGCAAGAGACCCAGTACTTC.